The rows below give T cell receptor beta chains drawn from one sample of a study of blood T cell repertoires in COVID-19. Clones were read by immunoSEQ multiplex PCR, and TCRdb kept only the in-frame ones, dropping some. The sample shows a few hundred thousand clones, around 84% of them seen only once. The sample consisted of peripheral blood. These receptors were obtained from a man between 60 and 75 years old with acute or convalescent COVID-19. The CDR3 runs from the conserved cysteine through the conserved F or W. The order of the fields is V gene, clone size, J gene, D gene, CDR3 DNA, CDR3 protein. A D gene is named only where the DNA matches it firmly. Size is omitted from some rows. Given values are once, few, many or a class for expanded clones.

TRBV6-2/TRBV6-3	once	TRBJ2-3	TRBD2	TGTGCCAGCAGTTACCTGTCTAGCGGGTTACCCCTCACAGATACGCAGTATTTT	CASSYLSSGLPLTDTQYF
TRBV15	NA	TRBJ2-5	TRBD2	TGTGCCACCAGCAGAAATCTAGCGGGGGGGAAAGAGACCCAGTACTTC	CATSRNLAGGKETQYF
TRBV19	NA	TRBJ1-4	NA	TGTGCCTCGAAATCAGGGAATAATGAAAAACTGTTTTTT	CASKSGNNEKLFF
TRBV27	few	TRBJ2-2	TRBD1	TGTGCCAGCAGTCCGGGACAGGGGGGGACCGGGGAGCTGTTTTTT	CASSPGQGGTGELFF
TRBV7-9	NA	TRBJ2-1	TRBD2	TGTGCCAGCACCCGAGGGACTAGCGGCAACAATGAGCAGTTCTTC	CASTRGTSGNNEQFF
TRBV15	NA	TRBJ2-5	TRBD2	TGTGCCACCAGGAGGGGGCTAGCGGGGTGGGAGACCCAGTACTTC	CATRRGLAGWETQYF
TRBV7-6	NA	TRBJ2-1	TRBD2	TGTGCCAGCAGCCCCCGGGGTAGCGGGGGGGCGGGTGAGCAGTTCTTC	CASSPRGSGGAGEQFF
TRBV7-8	NA	TRBJ2-7	TRBD1	TGTGCCAGCAGCTTAGCGCCTAGGGGGCTCGCCTACGCGCAGTACTTC	CASSLAPRGLAYAQYF
TRBV28	NA	TRBJ2-7	TRBD1	TGTGCCAGCGGACTCCGACAGGGGCCCTCCGAGCAGTACTTC	CASGLRQGPSEQYF
TRBV18	NA	TRBJ2-3	NA	TGTGCCAGCTCCCCGGCAACAGGGACGACAGATACGCAGTATTTT	CASSPATGTTDTQYF
TRBV27	NA	TRBJ1-4	TRBD1	TGTGCCAGCGCAGAGGGACAGGGTCGCGAAAAACTGTTTTTT	CASAEGQGREKLFF
TRBV7-9	few	TRBJ2-7	NA	TGTGCCAGCAGCTTAGCAGGGGGCTACGAGCAGTACTTC	CASSLAGGYEQYF
TRBV5-3	NA	TRBJ2-3	TRBD2	TGTGCCAGAAGCTCAGGACTAGCGGGGGGCCTGGCTAGCACAGATACGCAGTATTTT	CARSSGLAGGLASTDTQYF
TRBV11-2	few	TRBJ1-5	NA	TGTGCCAGCAGCTTAGAGGGAGGCCCCCCTAATCAGCCCCAGCATTTT	CASSLEGGPPNQPQHF
TRBV7-8	NA	TRBJ2-7	TRBD1	TGTGCCAGCAGCTCTCCACGGACAGGACCCTACGAGCAGTACTTC	CASSSPRTGPYEQYF
TRBV7-6	NA	TRBJ1-6	NA	TGTGCCAGCAGCCCTAAGACTCCGGGACACCTGTCAAGCTCCTATAATTCACCCCTCCACTTT	CASSPKTPGHLSSSYNSPLHF
TRBV3-1/TRBV3-2	once	TRBJ1-2	TRBD1	TGTGCCAGCAGCCCAAACGACAGGGCTAGTGGCTACACCTTC	CASSPNDRASGYTF
TRBV18	NA	TRBJ1-1	NA	TGTGCCAGCTCACCTTACCCCTCCCCTACTATGAACACTGAAGCTTTCTTT	CASSPYPSPTMNTEAFF
TRBV11-1	once	TRBJ2-7	NA	TGTGCCAGCAGCCTGAACATAGCCCGACTGGTTAGTGAGCAGTACTTC	CASSLNIARLVSEQYF
TRBV11-2	NA	TRBJ1-6	NA	TGTGCCAGCAGCCGGGCGGGGGGTGATTCACCCCTCCACTTT	CASSRAGGDSPLHF
TRBV27	NA	TRBJ1-5	NA	TGTGCCAGCAGGCGGTCTAGCAATCAGCCCCAGCATTTT	CASRRSSNQPQHF
TRBV5-1	once	TRBJ2-5	NA	TGCGCCAGCACCGGGGGACAGCTCCAAGAGACCCAGTACTTC	CASTGGQLQETQYF
TRBV18	NA	TRBJ2-3	TRBD2	TGTGCCAGCTCACCACTCCCCCCAACTAGCGGGGGCTACACAGATACGCAGTATTTT	CASSPLPPTSGGYTDTQYF
TRBV2	NA	TRBJ2-5	NA	TGTGCCAGCAGTGAAGGCCCAGTACCTCCCCAGTACTTC	CASSEGPVPPQYF
TRBV7-3	NA	TRBJ2-2	NA	TGTGCCAGCAGCTTAATTCAGGGGGAGCTGTTTTTT	CASSLIQGELFF
TRBV14	NA	TRBJ2-1	TRBD2	TGTGCCAGCAGCCCGGGACTAGCGGGGGGGCTGGGCTCCTACAATGAGCAGTTCTTC	CASSPGLAGGLGSYNEQFF
TRBV5-5	NA	TRBJ2-5	TRBD2	TGTGCCAGCAGCTCGACCTTTCGGCGGGGGATCCAACAAGAGACCCAGTACTTC	CASSSTFRRGIQQETQYF
TRBV28	few	TRBJ2-7	TRBD2	TGTGCCAGCAAGCGGGGGGAGTCCTACGAGCAGTACTTC	CASKRGESYEQYF
TRBV11-3	NA	TRBJ2-7	NA	TGTGCCAGCAGCGGCCCCGACTACGAGCAGTACTTC	CASSGPDYEQYF
TRBV19	NA	TRBJ1-5	NA	TGTGCCAGTAGTTATCCCCGCTCAACCGGGACACAAAGCAATCAGCCCCAGCATTTT	CASSYPRSTGTQSNQPQHF
TRBV7-9	NA	TRBJ1-1	NA	TGTGCCAGCAGCCCTCTCCCGAACACTGAAGCTTTCTTT	CASSPLPNTEAFF
TRBV27	NA	TRBJ2-7	TRBD2	TGTGCCAGCAGTTTTCGGGAGGGCTCCTACGAGCAGTACTTC	CASSFREGSYEQYF
TRBV5-4	once	TRBJ2-3	NA	TGTGCCAGCACCCCCGGACTACCTAGCACAGATACGCAGTATTTT	CASTPGLPSTDTQYF
TRBV6-5	NA	TRBJ2-5	NA	TGTGCCAGCAGTTCCGCCGGTCAGACCCAGTACTTC	CASSSAGQTQYF